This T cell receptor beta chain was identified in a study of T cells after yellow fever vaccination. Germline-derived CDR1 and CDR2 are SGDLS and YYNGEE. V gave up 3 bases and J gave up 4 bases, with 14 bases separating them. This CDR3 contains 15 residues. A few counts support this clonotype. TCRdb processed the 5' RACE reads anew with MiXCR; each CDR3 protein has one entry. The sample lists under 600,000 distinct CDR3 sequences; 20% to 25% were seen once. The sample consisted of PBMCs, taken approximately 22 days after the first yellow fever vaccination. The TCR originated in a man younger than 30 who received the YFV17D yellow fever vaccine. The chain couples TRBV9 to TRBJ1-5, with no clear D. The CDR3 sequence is CASSAFPGPNQPQHF. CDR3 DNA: TGTGCCAGCAGCGCCTTTCCGGGCCCTAATCAGCCCCAGCATTTT.